This T cell receptor (beta chain) was observed in a study of cytomegalovirus exposure and HLA in healthy donors (dated by TCRdb to about 2017). Concerning the study at large: According to a later analysis, one platform produced both the approximately 110 validation repertoires and the 666 repertoires of the first cohort. The aim of the study was to test whether cataloging public T cell receptors could identify signatures of past pathogen exposure. Besides the first cohort of roughly 640 subjects, a separate validation cohort made up of roughly 130 different subjects was used. To predict cytomegalovirus infection status, the study brought together high-throughput TCR immunosequencing, statistical association of individual TCRs with disease status, and machine learning. What the work shows at the level of the full study, not this receptor alone: In the study, about 150 TCR beta chains were listed as associated with cytomegalovirus. The authors suggested that the approach could potentially be generalized to other disease states and immunological phenotypes. All 120 or so repertoires were used to score co-occurrence in the validation cohort in a later analysis, because that analysis had no HLA typing for the cohort. Cytomegalovirus status was reported to be diagnosed by the classifier with high specificity and sensitivity in both the original and validation cohorts. Across donors, most TCR sequences were observed very rarely, whereas some public TCRs were present in many individuals. In vitro tests confirmed that a few of the cytomegalovirus-associated TCR beta chains recognize cytomegalovirus antigens. In a later analysis, TCRs clustered in the first cohort were found to also tend to co-occur in the approximately 120 validation repertoires, with over 90% of cluster scores above 0.

Separate from the roughly 650-subject first cohort, the validation cohort of over 90 subjects was the group to which the donors belonged. The library relied on the immunoSEQ multiplex PCR assay. In the original analysis: A statistical classification framework was built to diagnose cytomegalovirus status from the catalog of TCR beta chain sequences. Drawn from immuneACCESS, this table holds only the in-frame rearrangements with V and J called that TCRdb kept. Clones are partly lost; checked studies trace under half to an unresolved V gene and leave the rest unexplained. Clone size and the V and J calls come from that table; the DNA yielded D and trimming. This sample comprises about 130,000 clones, roughly 90% of them detected only once. The ten top clones hold about 2% of the sample. As for this clone: What antigen it recognizes has not been identified. It has no much larger one-base neighbor in the sample; base qualities were not kept.

This TCR derives from a woman aged 18 to 35 in good health and CMV-seronegative. Sequencing used PBMCs.

The CDR3 has the sequence CASSLVLSGYGYTF. The nucleotide sequence is TGCGCCAGCAGCTTGGTATTGTCAGGCTATGGCTACACCTTC. Rearrangement joined TRBV5-1 to TRBJ1-2, with no reliable assignment of the D segment. CDR1 and CDR2 are drawn from the germline V gene: SGHRS, YFSETQ. The CDR3 starts with the cysteine, ends with the phenylalanine, and has 14 residues. This entry keeps only the CDR3 DNA: 42 bases, framed from base 1. V and J lose 0 bases and 4 bases, and a span of 10 bases separates them.